This TCR beta chain was recovered during a study of chemoradiotherapy in HPV16-positive cancers. Whole-study context: Candidate HPV-specific T-cell clones and common TCR motifs came from functional assays in two HPV16-positive patients.

The sample holds a few counts of this clone. Assay used: immunoSEQ multiplex PCR; TCRdb lists only in-frame clones, some missing. The table shows more than 10,000 clones, with about 65% occurring only once. This CDR3 contains 19 residues. Trimming cost V 1 base and J 4 bases; bases outside gene matches: 16. Germline V gene lookup returns CDR1 LGHNA and CDR2 YSLEER. The genes are TRBV4-3 and TRBJ2-3; 8 bases are shared with TRBD2. Sample collection occurred from a patient who underwent chemoradiotherapy. The clonotype comes from a human donor with HPV-associated anogenital cancer. The CDR3 region has the DNA TGCGCCAGCAGCCAAGGTCGCGCGGGAGGATTCCGCCAGGCAGATACGCAGTATTTT. This sequence encodes CASSQGRAGGFRQADTQYF.